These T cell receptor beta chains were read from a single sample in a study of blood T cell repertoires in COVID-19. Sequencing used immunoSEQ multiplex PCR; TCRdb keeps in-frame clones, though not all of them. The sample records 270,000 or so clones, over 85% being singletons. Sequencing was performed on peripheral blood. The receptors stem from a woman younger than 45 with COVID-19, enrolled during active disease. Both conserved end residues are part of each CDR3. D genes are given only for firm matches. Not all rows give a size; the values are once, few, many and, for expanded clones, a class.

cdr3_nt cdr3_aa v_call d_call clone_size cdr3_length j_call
TGCGCCAGCAGCGAACTAGCGGGATCCTACAATGAGCAGTTCTTC CASSELAGSYNEQFF TRBV5-1 TRBD2 - 15 TRBJ2-1
TGTGCCAGTAGTATAGGGACACCGACCGGATTCTACACCTTC CASSIGTPTGFYTF TRBV19 - - 14 TRBJ1-2
TGTGCCAGCACCGAGGGTGTAGCGGGGGGAGATACGCAGTATTTT CASTEGVAGGDTQYF TRBV6-5 TRBD2 - 15 TRBJ2-3
TGTGCCAGCAGCCAACCCAGCGGGGGAAACATTCAGTACTTC CASSQPSGGNIQYF TRBV3-1/TRBV3-2 TRBD2 - 14 TRBJ2-4
TGTGCCAGTACACAGGGGTCCGGGGAGCTGTTTTTT CASTQGSGELFF TRBV19 TRBD1 once 12 TRBJ2-2
TGTGCCAGCAGCTTAGATCCACCGAGCTTAAGCGGCACCATATATTTT CASSLDPPSLSGTIYF TRBV11-2 - - 16 TRBJ1-3
TGTGCCAGCTTCCAGGGGGGTATGAATGAGCAGTTCTTC CASFQGGMNEQFF TRBV5-8 - - 13 TRBJ2-1
TGTGCCAGCAGTTCATCTCTAGCGTACGCCTACAATGAGCAGTTCTTC CASSSSLAYAYNEQFF TRBV28 - - 16 TRBJ2-1
TGCAGCGGATGCGCCGGGACAGGGAACAATGAGCAGTTCTTC CSGCAGTGNNEQFF TRBV29-1 TRBD1 - 14 TRBJ2-1
TGTGCCACCAGTGATTTGGGGCTAGCGGGGGGCCCCTCCTACAATGAGCAGTTCTTC CATSDLGLAGGPSYNEQFF TRBV24-1 TRBD2 - 19 TRBJ2-1
TGTGCCAGCAGCGGGCGGACGGGAAGGACCCAGTACTTC CASSGRTGRTQYF TRBV2 - - 13 TRBJ2-5
TGTGCCAGCAGCTTAAATGTTCGGGGGTATCAGCCCCAGCATTTT CASSLNVRGYQPQHF TRBV7-9 - few 15 TRBJ1-5
TGCAGCGTTGTGGGGGCCTTCACCGGGGAGCTGTTTTTT CSVVGAFTGELFF TRBV29-1 - - 13 TRBJ2-2
TGTGCCAGTAGTATCGCGGCTGGGGCCAACGTCCTGACTTTC CASSIAAGANVLTF TRBV19 - - 14 TRBJ2-6
TGTGCCAGCAGCCCCGGGACTAGCTCCTACAATGAGCAGTTCTTC CASSPGTSSYNEQFF TRBV11-3 TRBD2 - 15 TRBJ2-1
TGTGCCAGCTTACAAGATCGCTCTGGAAACACCATATATTTT CASLQDRSGNTIYF TRBV18 - - 14 TRBJ1-3
TGTGCCAGCAGCTCGCCGGGACAGGGGGCCAGCTATGGCTACACCTTC CASSSPGQGASYGYTF TRBV7-2 TRBD1 - 16 TRBJ1-2
TGTGCCAGCAGCGTAGAACTAGCGTCCTACGAGCAGTACTTC CASSVELASYEQYF TRBV9 TRBD2 - 14 TRBJ2-7
TGCGCCAGCAGCTTTAAGACGGGGGGGCAGGATACGCAGTATTTT CASSFKTGGQDTQYF TRBV5-1 TRBD2 - 15 TRBJ2-3
TGTGCCAGCAGCCAAGGACTAGCGGGGGGTCCCTTCGGGGAGCTGTTTTTT CASSQGLAGGPFGELFF TRBV4-2 TRBD2 - 17 TRBJ2-2